A single sample gave rise to the 7 T cell receptor beta chains below, sequenced in a study of cytomegalovirus exposure and HLA in healthy donors. 60 Vbeta and 13 Jbeta primers were used in PCR. The protocol was immunoSEQ multiplex PCR, while the TCRdb copy is restricted to in-frame clones and leaves out a portion. The profile shows roughly 120,000 clones, roughly 68% of them singletons. The material sequenced was PBMCs. Every receptor here comes from a woman in her 50s in good health and CMV-seropositive.

The chain links TRBV5-1 to TRBJ2-7; TRBD1 might be the D (5 bases). The ends were cut back, 1 base at V and 3 bases at J, with 14 bases in the middle. The CDR3 is made up of 15 amino acids. Germline assignment: CDR1 SGHRS and CDR2 YFSETQ. The CDR3 bases are TGCGCCAGCAGCTTGATAGGAGACAGTGACTACGAGCAGTACTTC. Residues: CASSLIGDSDYEQYF.

This clone occurred once. CDR3 bases: TGTGCCAGCAGTGAGGGGCGGCCCCGAAACCTCCACTTT. Translation gives CASSEGRPRNLHF. This sequence joins TRBV6-1 and TRBJ1-6; weak D call: TRBD1 (5 bases). The germline CDR1 and CDR2 sequences are MNHNS and SASEGT. The CDR3 is 13 amino acids. V was cut by 3 bases and J by 15 bases, with 15 bases left in between.

The chain employs TRBV9 and TRBJ2-1; 7 nucleotides line up with TRBD1. The CDR3 sequence is 19 residues long. Trimming removed 6 bases from V and 6 bases from J; junction bases left unmatched: 24. Germline V lookup: CDR1 SGDLS, CDR2 YYNGEE. The CDR3 here is CASNYPVRPDRVRGNEQFF. In nucleotides, the CDR3 is TGTGCCAGCAATTACCCCGTACGACCAGACAGGGTAAGGGGCAATGAGCAGTTCTTC.

This rearrangement joins TRBV19 to TRBJ2-1, with 10 bases that match TRBD1. There are 14 residues in the CDR3. Germline V gene sequence: CDR1 LNHDA, CDR2 SQIVND (reference sequence). The ends lost 9 bases at V and 4 bases at J; junction bases unmatched: 6. The CDR3 nucleotides are TGTGCCAGGAAACCGGGACAGGGGTACAATGAGCAGTTCTTC. Its protein is CARKPGQGYNEQFF.

The rearrangement joins TRBV6-1 to TRBJ1-6; perhaps TRBD1 as D (5 bases). V shed 3 bases and J shed 9 bases, with 18 bases lying between them. Germline V CDR1 and CDR2: MNHNS, SASEGT. The CDR3 extends over 16 amino acids. CDR3 DNA sequence: TGTGCCAGCAGTGACACGGGGGGGTATGCGGGTTCACCCCTCCACTTT. Translation: CASSDTGGYAGSPLHF.

The chain links TRBV6-5 to TRBJ1-2, with D unclear. Germline-derived CDR1 and CDR2 are MNHEY and SVGAGI. The CDR3 sequence is 15 residues long. Trimming took 6 bases from V and 1 from J, leaving 15 bases between them. The CDR3: CASSPIETSNYGYTF. The CDR3 DNA reads TGTGCCAGCAGCCCAATCGAAACAAGTAACTATGGCTACACCTTC.

The chain has TRBV7-8 and TRBJ1-2; TRBD1 matches at 10 bases. Germline CDR1 and CDR2: SGHVS and FQNEAQ. V gave up 5 bases and J gave up 7 bases; unmatched junction bases: 13. The CDR3 consists of 16 residues. The CDR3 coding sequence is TGTGCCAGCAGCCCGGGGGACAGGGGCCTATCGGGTGGCTACACCTTC. As protein: CASSPGDRGLSGGYTF.